This T cell receptor (beta chain) was profiled in a study of T cell repertoires in cytomegalovirus infection. Overall study context: Both recently identified HLA-C-restricted and well-studied HLA-B-restricted CMV epitopes were used in the study. Both CMV infection and a matching HLA type were indicated by public TCR beta signatures. Whole-study findings and limits: There were HLA-C-restricted CMV-specific TCR beta clonotypes dominating the ex vivo response.

In TCRdb, the reads were re-called with MiXCR into one record per CDR3 protein. Here the sample spans approximately 280,000 distinct CDR3 sequences, around 20% being singletons. This clonotype appeared a few times. Its target is not known. The CDR3 spans 12 residues. V was clipped by 5 bases and J by 12 bases, with 14 bases between them. Germline lookup yields CDR1 MNHEY and CDR2 SVGEGT. This material consisted of cultured PBMCs, taken from culture after CMV antigen stimulation. The clonotype originates from a human donor in good health (CMV status not recorded). Some clones in this sample may be carry-over from other donors' samples. The V call is TRBV6-2 or TRBV6-3, the J call TRBJ2-1; possible D gene TRBD2, 7 bases. DNA for the CDR3: TGTGCCAGCAGTCCCGGGGGGCTTCGGCAGTTCTTC. Translating it yields CASSPGGLRQFF.